The 11 T cell receptor beta chains below were found in one sample sequenced in a study of cytomegalovirus exposure and HLA in healthy donors (dated by TCRdb to the late 2010s). The library was generated by the immunoSEQ multiplex PCR assay. For the multiplex PCR, a mixture combining 60 forward primers for TCR Vbeta segments and 13 reverse primers for TCR Jbeta segments was used. Here the immuneACCESS table is served through TCRdb, limited to in-frame sequences with V and J called. Missing clones are a known gap in these copies; in checked studies unresolved V genes cover under half, and the rest lacks a known reason. Here the sample has 200,000 or so clones; 75% to 80% occur a single time. The top ten hold around 2.2% of the sample. The sequenced sample was PBMCs. The receptors here all came from a woman aged 25 to 45 in good health and CMV-seropositive.

V is TRBV4-2 and J is TRBJ2-6, with TRBD2 as a possible D gene (6 bases). Trimming left V 4 bases short and J 0 bases short, with 13 bases between. CDR1 is LGHNA and CDR2 is YNFKEQ in the germline V gene. The CDR3 is 17 residues long. The CDR3 loop reads CASSPAGTSSGANVLTF. DNA for the CDR3: TGTGCCAGCAGCCCGGCGGGAACAAGCTCTGGGGCCAACGTCCTGACTTTC.

This clone was recorded once. V and J are TRBV2 and TRBJ2-7, with 8 bases identical to TRBD1. V was pared by 8 bases and J by 2 bases, with 8 bases of the junction left unmatched. The CDR3 extends over 14 amino acids. Germline CDR1 and CDR2: SNHLY and FYNNEI. This CDR3 reads CASLPGQDPYEQYF. For the CDR3, the DNA is TGTGCCAGCCTTCCGGGACAGGACCCCTACGAGCAGTACTTC.

This clone has just one count. The chain recombines TRBV5-1 with TRBJ2-7; TRBD2 matches at 11 bases. V dropped 3 bases and J dropped 3; count of bases not matched to a gene: 5. This CDR3 region has 15 residues. CDR1 SGHRS and CDR2 YFSETQ come from the germline V gene. In nucleotides, the CDR3 is TGCGCCAGCAGCTCCCTAGCGGGAGGCGGCTACGAGCAGTACTTC. It specifies CASSSLAGGGYEQYF. Supplemented by reference TRBV5-1 and TRBJ2-7, the full variable domain reads KAGVTQTPRYLIKTRGQQVTLSCSPISGHRSVSWYQQTPGQGLQFLFEYFSETQRNKGNFPGRFSGRQFSNSRSEMNVSTLELGDSALYLCASSSLAGGGYEQYFGPGTRLTVT.

This clone appeared a few times. The V gene is TRBV10-3, the J gene TRBJ1-2, with 7 bases that match TRBD1. The CDR3 sequence is 15 residues long. Trimming took 6 bases from V and 4 from J; bases not matched to a gene: 11. Germline-derived CDR1 and CDR2 are ENHRY and SYGVKD. The CDR3 DNA reads TGTGCCATCAGGGGTAGTGGCGACAGGGTCTATGGCTACACCTTC. It translates to CAIRGSGDRVYGYTF.

The rearrangement joins TRBV28 to TRBJ1-2; TRBD1 matches 8 bases. The V gene end was trimmed by 6 bases and the J gene end by 4 bases; junction bases not matched to a gene: 7. Germline assignment: CDR1 MDHEN and CDR2 SYDVKM. This CDR3 contains 14 residues. The CDR3 reads CASRRQGFGYGYTF. The CDR3 DNA is TGTGCCAGCAGACGACAGGGGTTTGGCTATGGCTACACCTTC.

The rearrangement joins TRBV18 to TRBJ2-5; D is unclear. The CDR3 loop spans 12 amino acids. Per germline, CDR1 KGHSH and CDR2 LQKENI. The germline V and J ends were trimmed by 2 bases and 4 bases, with 5 bases remaining between them. As DNA, the CDR3 is TGTGCCAGCTCACCAGCCGGAGAGACCCAGTACTTC. Translated: CASSPAGETQYF.

The chain has TRBV6-6 and TRBJ1-4, with 7 bases fitting TRBD1. Trimming took 4 bases from V and 8 from J; bases not matched to a gene: 4. The CDR3 is 13 residues long. Germline V gene lookup returns CDR1 MNHNY and CDR2 SVGAGI (reference sequence). As DNA, the CDR3 is TGTGCCAGCAGTTTCAGGGGGGTAGAAAAACTGTTTTTT. It is translated as CASSFRGVEKLFF.

The chain couples TRBV19 to TRBJ2-5; 8 positions match TRBD2. V trimming: 5 bases; J trimming: 4 bases; junction bases outside the gene matches: 3. The CDR3 is 13 amino acids. CDR1 LNHDA and CDR2 SQIVND come from the germline V gene (reference sequence). CDR3 residues: CASSFLAGETQYF. CDR3 DNA sequence: TGTGCCAGTAGTTTCCTAGCGGGAGAGACCCAGTACTTC.

The CDR3 DNA is TGTGCCAGCAGGGGGCTTTATCAGCCCCAGCATTTT. Encoded protein: CASRGLYQPQHF. This chain uses TRBV21-1 with TRBJ1-5; TRBD1 is taken as the D call from the table, unchecked against the DNA. TRBV21-1 is labeled a pseudogene. This CDR3 contains 12 residues.

The chain carries TRBV5-4 and TRBJ2-5; D is perhaps TRBD1 (6 bases). Looked up from germline, CDR1 is SGHNT and CDR2 is YYREEE (reference sequence). The CDR3 covers 16 residues. The V gene lost 3 bases and the J gene lost 0 bases, with 15 bases spanning the gap. The CDR3, as DNA: TGTGCCAGCAGCTCTAGAGGACAGCCGTACCAAGAGACCCAGTACTTC. Amino acid sequence: CASSSRGQPYQETQYF.

The sample holds one count of this clone. This chain joins TRBV6-6 and TRBJ2-7; maybe TRBD2 (5 bases). Germline loops: CDR1 MNHNY, CDR2 SVGAGI (reference sequence). This CDR3 region has 13 residues. V lost 2 bases and J lost 2, with 7 bases in between. This CDR3 is CASSYAGTYEQYF. CDR3 nucleotides: TGTGCCAGCAGTTACGCCGGGACCTACGAGCAGTACTTC.